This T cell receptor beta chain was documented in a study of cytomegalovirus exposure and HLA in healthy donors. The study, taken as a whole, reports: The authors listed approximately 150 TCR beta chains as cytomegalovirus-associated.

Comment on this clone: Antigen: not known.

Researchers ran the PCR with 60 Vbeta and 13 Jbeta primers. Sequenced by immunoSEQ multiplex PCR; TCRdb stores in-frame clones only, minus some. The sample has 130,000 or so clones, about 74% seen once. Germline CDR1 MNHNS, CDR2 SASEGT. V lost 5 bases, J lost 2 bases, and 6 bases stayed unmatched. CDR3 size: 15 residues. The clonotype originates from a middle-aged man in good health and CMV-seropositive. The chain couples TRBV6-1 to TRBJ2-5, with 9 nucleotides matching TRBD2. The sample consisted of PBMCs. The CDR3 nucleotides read TGTGCCAGCAGTTTTCAAGCGGGGGGTCAAGAGACCCAGTACTTC. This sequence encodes CASSFQAGGQETQYF.